This passage covers 32 T cell receptor beta chains from one sample sequenced in a study of T cells in Graves' hyperthyroidism and ophthalmopathy (dated by TCRdb to the late 2010s). The receptor library was made with multiplex PCR. The listed sequencing device is Illumina HiSeq 2000. Amplification of TCR beta CDR3 regions was carried out from RNA transcripts. A first-round RT-PCR of the TCR CDR3 used the HTBI primer set with the Qiagen OneStep RT-PCR kit. In TCRdb, the public reads were trimmed at Q25 with fastp and aligned with MiXCR, with productive beta chains retained. Rows with a matching CDR3 protein are joined into one entry that keeps the most common DNA and genes. The sample yields a few hundred thousand distinct CDR3 sequences; roughly 14% were counted once. Around 6.6% of the sample is in the top ten clones. The source material was blood. The receptors stem from a woman aged 30 to 39 with Graves' hyperthyroidism.

This clonotype was observed many times. The chain combines TRBV7-9 with TRBJ2-7; TRBD1 is a possible D gene (6 bases). Trimming left V 5 bases short and J 5 bases short, with 13 bases between. The CDR3 contains 13 residues. Per the germline V gene, CDR1 is SEHNR and CDR2 is FQNEAQ (reference sequence). CDR3 region: CASSRNEGDEQYF. As DNA, the CDR3 is TGTGCCAGCAGCCGGAACGAGGGGGACGAGCAGTACTTC.

This clonotype was seen a few times. V gene TRBV14 combines with J gene TRBJ1-3; D gene ambiguous. CDR3 length: 16 residues. Germline V gene lookup returns CDR1 SGHDN and CDR2 FVKESK. Trimming took off 4 bases at V and 1 base at J, with 14 bases between the two ends. As DNA, the CDR3 is TGTGCCAGCAGCCCAATGGGGATTCTTTCTGGAAACACCATATATTTT. Translated: CASSPMGILSGNTIYF.

The chain is built from TRBV28 and TRBJ2-5, with unresolved D. This CDR3 contains 14 residues. Trimming removed 1 base from V and 5 bases from J, with 11 bases in between. CDR1 MDHEN and CDR2 SYDVKM come from the germline V gene. In nucleotides, the CDR3 is TGTGCCAGCAGTTTATCGGTGCCCCCCGAGACCCAGTACTTC. Translation gives CASSLSVPPETQYF.

On this clonotype itself: Possible read error: a much larger clone is one base away. The CDR3 protein is CASPNDGQSSYEQYF. The DNA of the CDR3 is TGTGCCAGCCCAAACGACGGCCAGAGCTCCTACGAGCAGTACTTC. The rearrangement joins TRBV18 to TRBJ2-7; the D is unclear. The CDR3 sequence is 15 residues long. CDR1 KGHSH and CDR2 LQKENI come from the germline V gene. V shed 8 bases and J shed 0 bases, with 17 bases lying between them.

This clonotype was recorded many times. The genes are TRBV13 and TRBJ2-3; a possible D gene is TRBD1 (5 bases). Trimming stripped 5 bases from V and 2 bases from J, with 8 bases between. The CDR3 totals 13 residues. Germline V gives CDR1 PRHDT, CDR2 FYEKMQ (reference sequence). CDR3 nucleotide sequence: TGTGCCAGCAGCGGGGCAGTCACAGATACGCAGTATTTT. Amino acid sequence: CASSGAVTDTQYF.

This chain uses TRBV6-4 with TRBJ1-5, with 7 bases that match TRBD1. Germline CDR1 MRHNA, CDR2 SNTAGT. V gave up 2 bases and J gave up 3 bases; unmatched junction bases: 4. CDR3 size: 15 residues. As DNA, the CDR3 is TGTGCCAGCAGTGACGGGACAGTCGACAATCAGCCCCAGCATTTT. It is translated as CASSDGTVDNQPQHF.

This clonotype was found many times. J is TRBJ2-7 and V is TRBV28, with 9 bases identical to TRBD1. The V gene's germline CDR1 is MDHEN and CDR2 SYDVKM. Trimming removed 4 bases from V and 3 bases from J; junction bases left unmatched: 7. This CDR3 region has 15 residues. The chain's CDR3 is CASSSGQGILYEQYF. In DNA, the CDR3 is TGTGCCAGCAGTTCCGGACAGGGGATACTCTACGAGCAGTACTTC.

At least ten counts were recorded for this clonotype. CDR3 in amino acids: CASSSTSGTPYREFF. CDR3 coding DNA: TGTGCCAGCAGCTCGACTAGCGGGACCCCCTACAGGGAGTTCTTC. The chain has TRBV11-2 and TRBJ2-1; 11 bases agree with TRBD2. The CDR3 totals 15 residues. In germline, CDR1 is SGHAT, CDR2 FQNNGV. The junction had 13 bases not matched to a gene; V was cut back by 4 bases and J by 14 bases.

The sample holds a few counts of this clonotype. The chain carries TRBV12-3 or TRBV12-4 and TRBJ1-5; D might be TRBD1 (5 bases). Trimming removed 6 bases at V and 2 bases at J, with 14 bases between. This CDR3 is 15 amino acids long. Written as DNA, the CDR3 is TGTGCCAGCAGCATCGGAGGGGTAGGCAATCAGCCCCAGCATTTT. Its translation is CASSIGGVGNQPQHF.

V and J are TRBV18 and TRBJ2-1; perhaps TRBD2 as D (6 bases). Germline-derived CDR1 and CDR2 are KGHSH and LQKENI. V was shortened by 6 bases and J by 2 bases, with 17 bases between the two germline ends. This CDR3 spans 16 amino acids. The CDR3 here is CASSQNPSVAYNEQFF. As DNA, the CDR3 is TGTGCCAGCTCCCAAAACCCTAGCGTAGCCTACAATGAGCAGTTCTTC.

The J gene is TRBJ2-7, the V gene TRBV27, with no clear D. The germline V and J ends were trimmed by 6 bases and 3 bases, with 12 bases remaining between them. This CDR3 is 13 amino acids long. Germline lookup yields CDR1 MNHEY and CDR2 SMNVEV (reference sequence). The CDR3 region has the DNA TGTGCCAGCAGCCAGAACGTATACTACGAGCAGTACTTC. Translation: CASSQNVYYEQYF.

This clonotype was seen repeatedly, ten times or more. Here the CDR3 DNA reads TGCAGTGCTAGGTTTCCTAGCGGATCCTACGAGCAGTACTTC. Translated, it gives CSARFPSGSYEQYF. V is TRBV20-1 and J is TRBJ2-7; 7 nucleotides align to TRBD2. This CDR3 is 14 amino acids long. The V segment lost 3 bases and the J segment 1 base; nucleotides outside the gene matches: 6. Germline CDR1 DFQATT, CDR2 SNEGSKA (reference sequence).

The chain uses TRBV19 and TRBJ1-4; no reliable D call. The CDR3 consists of 15 residues. Germline V gene lookup returns CDR1 LNHDA and CDR2 SQIVND (reference sequence). V lost 6 bases and J 7 bases, leaving 18 bases between the germline ends. The CDR3 reads CASRPGGSEVEKLFF. CDR3 DNA sequence: TGTGCCAGTAGGCCGGGAGGGTCGGAGGTTGAAAAACTGTTTTTT.

This clonotype was detected ten times or more. This chain uses TRBV4-1 with TRBJ2-1; D uncertain. Per germline, CDR1 MGHRA and CDR2 YSYEKL. Trimming pared 3 bases from V and 8 bases from J, leaving 11 bases between. The CDR3 has 13 amino acids. The CDR3 sequence: CASSHYWVHEQFF. The CDR3 DNA reads TGCGCCAGCAGCCACTATTGGGTGCATGAGCAGTTCTTC.

This clonotype was picked up many times. In nucleotides, the CDR3 is TGTGCCAGCAGCCAAACCGGCGGGCGGAATAATTCACCCCTCCACTTT. Translated, it gives CASSQTGGRNNSPLHF. The rearrangement uses TRBV12-3 or TRBV12-4 and TRBJ1-6, with no clear D. The CDR3 runs 16 residues. V was clipped by 6 bases and J by 5 bases, with 17 bases between them.

This clonotype was recorded at least ten times. CDR3 nucleotide sequence: TGTGCCAGCAGCTGGGAGGCCCGCTACGAGCAGTACTTC. Translating gives CASSWEARYEQYF. This chain uses TRBV12-3 or TRBV12-4 with TRBJ2-7; tentative D call: TRBD2 (6 bases). Between the trimmed V and J ends, which lost 6 bases and 3 bases, there was a span of 12 bases. The CDR3 is 13 residues long.

The CDR3 coding sequence is TGCGCCAGCAGCCAAGGTGACGTCACCTACAATGAGCAGTTCTTC. Its translation: CASSQGDVTYNEQFF. The chain combines TRBV4-1 with TRBJ2-1; no clear D. V was cut by 1 base and J by 2 bases, with 9 bases left in between. The germline CDR1 and CDR2 sequences are MGHRA and YSYEKL. This CDR3 region has 15 residues.

This clonotype was found many times. The chain employs TRBV18 and TRBJ2-1, with 8 bases matching TRBD1. CDR1 KGHSH and CDR2 LQKENI come from the germline V gene. This CDR3 region has 14 residues. The junction had 2 bases not matched to a gene; V was cut back by 2 bases and J by 5 bases. The CDR3 region has the DNA TGTGCCAGCTCACCAGGGACAGGAGACAATGAGCAGTTCTTC. Its translation: CASSPGTGDNEQFF.

The sample holds many counts of this clonotype. This chain links TRBV18 with TRBJ2-7, with 7 nucleotides matching TRBD2. V dropped 2 bases and J dropped 2; count of bases not matched to a gene: 6. CDR3 length equals 15 residues. Germline values: CDR1 KGHSH, CDR2 LQKENI. CDR3 sequence (DNA): TGTGCCAGCTCACCATCTGGTCTAGCGGCCTACGAGCAGTACTTC. Its translation: CASSPSGLAAYEQYF. The full variable domain, in which reference TRBV18 and TRBJ2-7 provide the parts outside the CDR3, is NAGVMQNPRHLVRRRGQEARLRCSPMKGHSHVYWYRQLPEEGLKFMVYLQKENIIDESGMPKERFSAEFPKEGPSILRIQQVVRGDSAAYFCASSPSGLAAYEQYFGPGTRLTVT.

In this sample, this clonotype turned up many times. The chain recombines TRBV2 with TRBJ2-3; a possible D gene is TRBD1 (5 bases). Looked up from germline, CDR1 is SNHLY and CDR2 is FYNNEI. This CDR3 contains 14 residues. The ends were cut back, 0 bases at V and 9 bases at J, with 13 bases in the middle. DNA for the CDR3: TGTGCCAGCAGTGAAGCGCCGCAGGGTCGAACGCAGTATTTT. Protein product: CASSEAPQGRTQYF.

This clonotype came up once. A single base separates this from a much larger clone, so it may be a read error. This chain connects TRBV6-1 to TRBJ2-2; 11 bases are shared with TRBD2. This CDR3 region has 18 residues. The germline CDR1 and CDR2 sequences are MNHNS and SASEGT. This CDR3 reads CAGSEAVAGGTNTGELFF. In nucleotides, the CDR3 is TGTGCCGGCAGTGAAGCAGTAGCGGGAGGGACGAACACCGGGGAGCTGTTTTTT.

Ten or more counts support this clonotype. The chain is built from TRBV5-5 and TRBJ1-1, with a weak D call TRBD1 (5 bases). CDR3 length: 16 amino acids. Germline V CDR1 and CDR2: SGHKS, YYEKEE (reference sequence). V lost 0 bases to trimming and J lost 1 base, with 13 bases between them. The CDR3 sequence: CASSLAGGERNTEAFF. The CDR3 nucleotides are TGTGCCAGCAGCTTGGCCGGGGGGGAGCGGAACACTGAAGCTTTCTTT.

This clonotype was observed many times. The chain is built from TRBV3-1 and TRBJ2-1; TRBD2 aligns across 9 bases. With 5 bases clipped from V and 4 bases from J, the junction kept 9 bases outside the gene matches. This CDR3 region has 16 residues. Per the germline V gene, CDR1 is LGHDT and CDR2 is YNNKEL (reference sequence). In DNA, the CDR3 is TGTGCCAGCAGCTCCTCAACTAGCGGGTTTTACAATGAGCAGTTCTTC. Protein: CASSSSTSGFYNEQFF.

This clonotype was seen repeatedly, ten times or more. The gene calls are TRBV2 and TRBJ1-6; TRBD1 matches at 10 bases. CDR3 size: 13 residues. Germline CDR1 reads SNHLY; CDR2 reads FYNNEI. V lost 4 bases to trimming and J lost 10 bases; unmatched junction nucleotides: 1. CDR3 nucleotide sequence: TGTGCCAGCAGTGGGACAGGGGGATCACCCCTCCACTTT. It specifies CASSGTGGSPLHF.

The chain joins TRBV12-3 or TRBV12-4 to TRBJ1-1; D remains ambiguous. CDR3 length: 14 amino acids. The V and J ends lost 8 bases and 2 bases respectively, with 15 bases between them. The CDR3 nucleotides read TGTGCCAGCTCCCGCGGGATTTTAAACACTGAAGCTTTCTTT. Translation gives CASSRGILNTEAFF.

V and J are TRBV14 and TRBJ2-3, with unresolved D. Germline V gene sequence: CDR1 SGHDN, CDR2 FVKESK. The ends were cut back, 0 bases at V and 6 bases at J, with 10 bases in the middle. The length of the CDR3 is 14 residues. CDR3 nucleotides: TGTGCCAGCAGCCAAGAATTTTCAGTGGATACGCAGTATTTT. Translating it yields CASSQEFSVDTQYF. Full variable domain (remainder filled in from reference TRBV14 and TRBJ2-3): EAGVTQFPSHSVIEKGQTVTLRCDPISGHDNLYWYRRVMGKEIKFLLHFVKESKQDESGMPNNRFLAERTGGTYSTLKVQPAELEDSGVYFCASSQEFSVDTQYFGPGTRLTVL.

Concerning this clonotype: This may be a read error, as it is one base from a much larger clone. The chain uses TRBV7-9 and TRBJ2-1; TRBD2 is a possible D gene (5 bases). The germline V and J ends were trimmed by 1 base and 9 bases, with 7 bases remaining between them. CDR1 and CDR2 (germline): SEHNR, FQNEAQ (reference sequence). The CDR3 covers 12 residues. The CDR3 is CASSLEGVEQFF. DNA of the CDR3: TGTGCCAGCAGCTTAGAGGGAGTTGAGCAGTTCTTC.

This clonotype was counted once. This chain links TRBV19 with TRBJ2-7; 7 bases map to TRBD1. Germline CDR1 and CDR2: LNHDA and SQIVND (reference sequence). The CDR3 contains 15 residues. Unmatched junction bases numbered 9, after V lost 5 bases and J lost 2 bases. CDR3: CASSLQGDRPYEQYF. CDR3 nucleotide sequence: TGTGCCAGTAGTCTTCAGGGGGACAGACCCTACGAGCAGTACTTC.

The rearrangement joins TRBV3-1 to TRBJ2-1, with 9 bases lining up with TRBD2. Germline assignment: CDR1 LGHDT and CDR2 YNNKEL (reference sequence). With V trimmed by 1 base and J by 15 bases, 7 bases remained unmatched. This CDR3 comprises 13 residues. CDR3 loop: CASSQGTSDFLFF. Written as DNA, the CDR3 is TGTGCCAGCAGCCAAGGGACTAGCGATTTTCTGTTCTTC.

This clonotype was seen a handful of times. The CDR3 nucleotides are TGTGCCAGCAGCCAAGGCGCTAGAACCGGGTACGAGCAGTACTTC. Protein: CASSQGARTGYEQYF. The chain is built from TRBV3-1 and TRBJ2-7, with unresolved D. This CDR3 has 15 residues. Trimming stripped 1 base from V and 4 bases from J, with 14 bases between. Germline assignment: CDR1 LGHDT and CDR2 YNNKEL (reference sequence).

The gene calls are TRBV6-5 and TRBJ1-4; 7 bases are shared with TRBD1. CDR3 length equals 16 residues. The junction had 11 bases not matched to a gene; V was cut back by 4 bases and J by 6 bases. The germline CDR1 and CDR2 sequences are MNHEY and SVGAGI. The CDR3 is CASSSLRQGRDEKLFF. CDR3 in DNA: TGTGCCAGCAGTTCCCTCCGACAGGGCCGGGATGAAAAACTGTTTTTT.

The rearrangement uses TRBV19 and TRBJ2-1; the D gene is possibly TRBD2 (5 bases). CDR1 LNHDA and CDR2 SQIVND come from the germline V gene (reference sequence). This CDR3 is 18 amino acids long. V lost 1 base to trimming and J lost 0 bases, with 16 bases between them. This CDR3 is CASSIALSGRSSYNEQFF. The CDR3 DNA follows: TGTGCCAGTAGTATAGCCCTCAGCGGCCGTTCCTCCTACAATGAGCAGTTCTTC.